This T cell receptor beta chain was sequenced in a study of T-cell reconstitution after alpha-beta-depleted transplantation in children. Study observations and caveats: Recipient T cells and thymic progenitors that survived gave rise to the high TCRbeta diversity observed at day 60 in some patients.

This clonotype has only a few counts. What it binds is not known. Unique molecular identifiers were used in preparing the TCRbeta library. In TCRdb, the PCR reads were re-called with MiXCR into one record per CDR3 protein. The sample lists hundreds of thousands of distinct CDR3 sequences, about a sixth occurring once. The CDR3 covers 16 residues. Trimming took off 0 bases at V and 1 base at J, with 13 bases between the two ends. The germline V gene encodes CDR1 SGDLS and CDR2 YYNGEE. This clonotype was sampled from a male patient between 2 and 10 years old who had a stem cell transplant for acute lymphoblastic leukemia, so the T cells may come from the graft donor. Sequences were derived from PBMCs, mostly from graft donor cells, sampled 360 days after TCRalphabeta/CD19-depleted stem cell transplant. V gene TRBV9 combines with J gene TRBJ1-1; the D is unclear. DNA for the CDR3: TGTGCCAGCAGCGTAGGGCAGGCGGCGGGGAACACTGAAGCTTTCTTT. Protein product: CASSVGQAAGNTEAFF. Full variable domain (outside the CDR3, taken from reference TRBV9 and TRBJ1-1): DSGVTQTPKHLITATGQRVTLRCSPRSGDLSVYWYQQSLDQGLQFLIQYYNGEERAKGNILERFSAQQFPDLHSELNLSSLELGDSALYFCASSVGQAAGNTEAFFGQGTRLTVV.